This T cell receptor (beta chain) emerged from a study of cytomegalovirus exposure and HLA in healthy donors. This CDR3 comprises 13 residues. Trimming left V 3 bases short and J 7 bases short, with 10 bases between. Germline loops: CDR1 GTSNPN, CDR2 SVGIG (reference sequence). This PCR relied on a set of 60 Vbeta primers and 13 Jbeta primers. Clones were read by immunoSEQ multiplex PCR, and TCRdb kept only the in-frame ones, dropping some. The table records 210,000 or so clones, over 80% of them present only once. The chain is built from TRBV30 and TRBJ1-6; perhaps TRBD1 as D (6 bases). The specimen sequenced was PBMCs. The sequence derives from a boy between 2 and 10 years old in good health and CMV-seronegative. CDR3 coding DNA: TGTGCCTGGAGGGGGGGGCACAATTCACCCCTCCACTTT. Translating gives CAWRGGHNSPLHF.